This T cell receptor (beta chain) was profiled in a study of blood T cell repertoires in COVID-19. Study details: Spain, Italy and the United States supplied samples that represented acute and convalescent COVID-19. PBMCs, B-cell-depleted T cells, or T cells were the source of the cDNA or gDNA that made up the material.

Per the study methods: By means of reference gene primer amplification, nucleated cell counts were estimated. Assay used: immunoSEQ multiplex PCR; TCRdb lists only in-frame clones, some missing. V and J calls and clone size are as listed in that table; D and trimming were resolved from the DNA. The data hold over 250,000 clones, with around 90% observed a single time. Assignment of participants to cohorts was predicated upon participant-reported clinical history. Germline V gene lookup returns CDR1 SGHNT and CDR2 YYREEE (reference sequence). The CDR3 runs 15 residues. Trimming removed 4 bases at V and 4 bases at J, with 17 bases between. The count of this clone is one.

This TCR was sampled from a woman aged 30 to 39 who had recovered from COVID-19. This chain joins TRBV5-4 and TRBJ1-2; the D is unclear. The sequenced material came from PBMCs or T cells enriched from blood (not recorded which). CDR3 sequence: CASSARREMIYGYTF. CDR3 nucleotides: TGTGCCAGCAGCGCCCGACGGGAAATGATCTATGGCTACACCTTC.